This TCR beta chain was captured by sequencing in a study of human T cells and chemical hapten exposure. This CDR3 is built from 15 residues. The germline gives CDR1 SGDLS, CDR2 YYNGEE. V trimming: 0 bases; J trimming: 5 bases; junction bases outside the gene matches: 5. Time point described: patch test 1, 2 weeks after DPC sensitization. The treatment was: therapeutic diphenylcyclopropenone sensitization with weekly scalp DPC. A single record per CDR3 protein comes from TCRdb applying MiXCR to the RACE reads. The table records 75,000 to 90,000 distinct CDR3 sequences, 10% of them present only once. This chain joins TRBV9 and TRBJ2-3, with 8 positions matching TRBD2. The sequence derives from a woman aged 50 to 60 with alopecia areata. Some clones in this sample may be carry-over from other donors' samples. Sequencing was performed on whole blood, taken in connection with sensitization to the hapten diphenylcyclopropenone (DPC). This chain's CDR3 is CASSVGAGGGDTQYF. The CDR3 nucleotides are TGTGCCAGCAGCGTAGGGGCGGGAGGAGGAGATACGCAGTATTTT.